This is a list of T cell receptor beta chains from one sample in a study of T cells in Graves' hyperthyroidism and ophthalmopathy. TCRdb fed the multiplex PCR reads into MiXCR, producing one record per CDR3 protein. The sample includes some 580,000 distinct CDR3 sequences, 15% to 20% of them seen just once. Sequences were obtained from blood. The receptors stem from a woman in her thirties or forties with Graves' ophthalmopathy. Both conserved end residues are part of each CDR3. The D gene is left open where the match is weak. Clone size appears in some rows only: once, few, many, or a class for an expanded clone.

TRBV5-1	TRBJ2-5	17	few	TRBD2	TGCGCCAGCAGCCCTACCGTCGGGAGGTTCAGCAAGGAGACCCAGTACTTC	CASSPTVGRFSKETQYF
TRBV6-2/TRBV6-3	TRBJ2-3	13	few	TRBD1	TGTGCCAGCTACAGGGGCCACACAGATACGCAGTATTTT	CASYRGHTDTQYF
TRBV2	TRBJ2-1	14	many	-	TGTGCCAGCAGTGGTGGAGGGGGCGGAAATGAGCAGTTCTTC	CASSGGGGGNEQFF
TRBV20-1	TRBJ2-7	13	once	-	TGCAGTGCTAGTTGGAGGGTCCCCTACGAGCAGTACTTC	CSASWRVPYEQYF
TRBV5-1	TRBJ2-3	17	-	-	TGCGCCAGCAGCTTGGTGGTTGCGCTGGGTAGCACAGATACGCAGTATTTT	CASSLVVALGSTDTQYF
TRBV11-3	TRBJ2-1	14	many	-	TGTGCCAGCAGCGGACTAAGGGACTCCAATGAGCAGTTCTTC	CASSGLRDSNEQFF
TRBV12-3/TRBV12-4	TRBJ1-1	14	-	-	TGTGCCAGCAGTTTTGGGTACTCGAACACTGAAGCTTTCTTT	CASSFGYSNTEAFF
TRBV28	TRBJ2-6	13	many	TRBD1	TGTGCCAGCAGTCGGGACAGAGCCAACGTCCTGACTTTC	CASSRDRANVLTF
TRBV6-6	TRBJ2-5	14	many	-	TGTGCCAGCAGTTACGGACGACTAGGGGAGACCCAGTACTTC	CASSYGRLGETQYF
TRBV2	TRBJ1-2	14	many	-	TGTGCCAGCAGTGTAGGTGGACCCTACTATGGCTACACCTTC	CASSVGGPYYGYTF
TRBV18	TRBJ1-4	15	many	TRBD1	TGTGCCAGCTCATCATCACAGGGGGCGCGCGAAAAACTGTTTTTT	CASSSSQGAREKLFF
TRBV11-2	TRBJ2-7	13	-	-	TGTGCCAGCAGCCCCACAGGGAGCAACGAGCAGTACTTC	CASSPTGSNEQYF
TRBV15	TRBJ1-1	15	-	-	TGTGCCACCAGCAGGGGTGACAGGACCTTCTCTGAAGCTTTCTTT	CATSRGDRTFSEAFF
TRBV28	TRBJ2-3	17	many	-	TGTGCCAGCAGTTCTTTAGATTTATTAGGGTTAACAGATACGCAGTATTTT	CASSSLDLLGLTDTQYF
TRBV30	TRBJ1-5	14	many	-	TGTGCCTGGAGTCGGGCTTCGGGCAATCAGCCCCAGCATTTT	CAWSRASGNQPQHF
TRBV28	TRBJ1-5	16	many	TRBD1	TGTGCCAGCAGTACGACCCCGGGACAGGGCCTCCAGCCCCAGCATTTT	CASSTTPGQGLQPQHF
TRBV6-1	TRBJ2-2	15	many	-	TGTGCCAGCAGTGAGCAGGGTGGGGCGGCCGGGGAGCTGTTTTTT	CASSEQGGAAGELFF
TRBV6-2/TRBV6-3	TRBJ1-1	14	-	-	TGTGCCAGCAGTTCCGGATTAGCAGGGTATGAAGCTTTCTTT	CASSSGLAGYEAFF
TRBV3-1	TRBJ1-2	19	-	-	TGTACCAGCAGCCAAGCGCAACCGCTACGGGCAGGGGCATCGGGTGGCTACACCTTC	CTSSQAQPLRAGASGGYTF
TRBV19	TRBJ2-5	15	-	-	TGTGCCAGTAGTCCCTCTCGGGACCCGCAAGAGACCCAGTACTTC	CASSPSRDPQETQYF
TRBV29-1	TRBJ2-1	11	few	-	TGCAGCGTGGGGGGTCGAGGCGAGCAGTTCTTC	CSVGGRGEQFF
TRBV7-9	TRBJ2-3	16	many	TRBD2	TGTGCCAGCAGCCTAGCGACTAGCGGGAGCCCAGATACGCAGTATTTT	CASSLATSGSPDTQYF